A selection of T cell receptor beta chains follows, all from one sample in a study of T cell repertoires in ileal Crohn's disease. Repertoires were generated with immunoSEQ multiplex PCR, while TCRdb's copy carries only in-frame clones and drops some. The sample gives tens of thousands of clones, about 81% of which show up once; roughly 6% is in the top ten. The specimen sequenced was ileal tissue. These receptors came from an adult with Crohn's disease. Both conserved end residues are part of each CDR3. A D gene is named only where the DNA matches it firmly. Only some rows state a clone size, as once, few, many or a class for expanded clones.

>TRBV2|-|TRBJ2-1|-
CASNIRRENNEQFF
TGTGCCAGCAATATTAGGCGGGAAAACAATGAGCAGTTCTTC
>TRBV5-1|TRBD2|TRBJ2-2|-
CASSSGTRGVTGELFF
TGCGCCAGCAGCTCGGGGACTAGGGGTGTCACCGGGGAGCTGTTTTTT
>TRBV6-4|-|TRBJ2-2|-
CASSPTGLSGELFF
TGTGCCAGCAGTCCCACAGGATTGAGCGGGGAGCTGTTTTTT
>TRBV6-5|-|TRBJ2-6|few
CATKQSSGANVLTF
TGTGCCACTAAACAGAGCTCTGGGGCCAACGTCCTGACTTTC
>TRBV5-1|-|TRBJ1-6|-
CASSLGGQQNSPLHF
TGCGCCAGCAGCTTGGGAGGACAGCAGAATTCACCCCTCCACTTT
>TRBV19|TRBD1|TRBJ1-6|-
CASSMWGQGHNSPLHF
TGTGCCAGTAGTATGTGGGGACAGGGGCATAATTCACCCCTCCACTTT
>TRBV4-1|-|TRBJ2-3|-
CASSQDGQNTDTQYF
TGCGCCAGCAGCCAAGATGGACAGAACACAGATACGCAGTATTTT
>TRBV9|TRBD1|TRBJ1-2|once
CASSVTGTGGYGYTF
TGTGCCAGCAGCGTTACCGGGACAGGGGGCTATGGCTACACCTTC
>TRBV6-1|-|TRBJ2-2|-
CASSENDYSNTGELFF
TGTGCCAGCAGTGAAAATGACTATTCGAACACCGGGGAGCTGTTTTTT
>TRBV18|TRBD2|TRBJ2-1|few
CASSPPMGGNEQFF
TGTGCCAGCTCACCACCCATGGGAGGGAATGAGCAGTTCTTC
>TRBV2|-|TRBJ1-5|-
CASSLERGPQHF
TGTGCCAGCAGTTTGGAAAGGGGGCCCCAGCATTTT
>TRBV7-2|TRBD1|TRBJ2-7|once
CASSQSGQPSYEQYF
TGTGCCAGCAGCCAATCGGGACAGCCCTCCTACGAGCAGTACTTC
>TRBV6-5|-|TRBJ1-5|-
CASSWSGANQPQHF
TGTGCCAGCAGTTGGTCAGGGGCTAATCAGCCCCAGCATTTT
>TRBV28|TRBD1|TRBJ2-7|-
CASSPGQSYEQYF
TGTGCCAGCAGTCCGGGACAGTCCTACGAGCAGTACTTC
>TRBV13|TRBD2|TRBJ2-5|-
CASSYRLAGTETQYF
TGTGCCAGCAGCTACCGACTAGCGGGGACAGAGACCCAGTACTTC
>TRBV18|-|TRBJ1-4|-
CASSRGIPPNEKLFF
TGTGCCAGCTCAAGGGGTATCCCACCTAATGAAAAACTGTTTTTT
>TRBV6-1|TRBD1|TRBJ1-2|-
CAISSEQGKINGYTF
TGTGCCATTTCCTCAGAACAGGGGAAAATAAATGGCTACACCTTC
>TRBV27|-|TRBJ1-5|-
CASSPLGGLEPQHF
TGTGCCAGCAGTCCGTTAGGGGGTTTGGAGCCCCAGCATTTT
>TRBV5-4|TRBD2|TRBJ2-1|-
CASSLAAGGRNEQFF
TGTGCCAGCAGCTTGGCTGCGGGGGGGCGCAATGAGCAGTTCTTC
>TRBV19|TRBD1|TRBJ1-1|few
CASSKRDRGNTEAFF
TGTGCCAGTAGTAAAAGGGACAGGGGGAACACTGAAGCTTTCTTT
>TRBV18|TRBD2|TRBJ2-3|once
CASSPPGLAATDTQYF
TGTGCCAGCTCACCACCAGGACTAGCGGCAACAGATACGCAGTATTTT
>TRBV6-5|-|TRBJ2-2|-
CASSYSRSYITGELFF
TGTGCCAGCAGTTACTCGCGGTCCTATATCACCGGGGAGCTGTTTTTT
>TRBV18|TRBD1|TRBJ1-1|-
CASSPPGQTMNTEAFF
TGTGCCAGCTCACCACCGGGACAGACCATGAACACTGAAGCTTTCTTT
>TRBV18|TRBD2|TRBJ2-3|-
CASSQSGVTDTQYF
TGTGCCAGCTCACAGAGCGGGGTTACAGATACGCAGTATTTT
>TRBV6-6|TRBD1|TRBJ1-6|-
CASSYYGQGGSPLHF
TGTGCCAGCAGTTATTATGGACAGGGGGGATCACCCCTCCACTTT
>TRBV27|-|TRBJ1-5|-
CASSLSSSGRVASNQPQHF
TGTGCCAGCAGTTTATCGTCCTCGGGCAGGGTGGCGAGCAATCAGCCCCAGCATTTT